The sequence of this T cell receptor (beta chain) was determined in a study of radiotherapy plus CTLA-4 blockade in lung cancer. Looking at the study overall: Patients showed objective responses in 15% to 20% of cases, and disease control was achieved by about 31%.

The method was immunoSEQ multiplex PCR; TCRdb's version includes in-frame clones alone and lacks a portion of them. The sample has tens of thousands of clones; roughly 83% are singletons. Worth noting for this clone: Its antigen is undetermined.

General study points: Subsequent to radiotherapy plus ipilimumab, tumor-derived TCR clones underwent expansion in blood. Increased serum interferon-beta after radiation also reportedly predicted response strongly.

V was pared by 1 base and J by 6 bases, with 17 bases between. Germline-derived CDR1 and CDR2 are SGHTA and FQGNSA. The CDR3 length is 16 residues. The chain couples TRBV7-2 to TRBJ2-3, with TRBD2 as a possible D gene (6 bases). The origin of this receptor is a human donor with non-small cell lung cancer that progressed on radiotherapy plus ipilimumab. Sequencing used peripheral blood, obtained from a patient treated with radiotherapy plus ipilimumab. CDR3 protein: CASSLDGSGAPDTQYF. Here the CDR3 DNA reads TGTGCCAGCAGCTTAGATGGTAGCGGAGCCCCGGATACGCAGTATTTT. Looking up the rest from reference TRBV7-2 and TRBJ2-3 gives the full variable domain: GAGVSQSPSNKVTEKGKDVELRCDPISGHTALYWYRQSLGQGLEFLIYFQGNSAPDKSGLPSDRFSAERTGGSVSTLTIQRTQQEDSAVYLCASSLDGSGAPDTQYFGPGTRLTVL.